The present T cell receptor (beta chain) was sequenced within a study of control samples from healthy donors and cancer patients. TCRdb's copy holds only in-frame clones and misses some; the assay was immunoSEQ multiplex PCR. In the table there are 130,000 to 150,000 clones, more than 85% of which are singletons. Germline V gene lookup returns CDR1 KGHSH and CDR2 LQKENI. The V end lost 3 bases, the J end lost 0 bases, and 9 bases lay between the germline ends. The CDR3 consists of 15 residues. Sequencing was done on a sample of blood. The chain recombines TRBV18 with TRBJ1-3, with no clear D. The TCR comes from a man aged 30 to 45 in good health. CDR3 in DNA: TGTGCCAGCTCACCCCGTGGGGACTCTGGAAACACCATATATTTT. It codes for CASSPRGDSGNTIYF.